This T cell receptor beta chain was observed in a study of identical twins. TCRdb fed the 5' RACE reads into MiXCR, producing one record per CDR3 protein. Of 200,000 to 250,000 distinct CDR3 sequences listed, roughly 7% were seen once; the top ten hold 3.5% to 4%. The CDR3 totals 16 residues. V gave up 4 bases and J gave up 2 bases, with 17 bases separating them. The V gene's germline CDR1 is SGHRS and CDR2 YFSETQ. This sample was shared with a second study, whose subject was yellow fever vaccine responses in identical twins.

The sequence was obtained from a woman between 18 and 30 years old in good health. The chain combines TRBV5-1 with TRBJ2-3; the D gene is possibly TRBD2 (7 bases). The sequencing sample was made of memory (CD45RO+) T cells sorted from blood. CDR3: CASSPRGGVPTDTQYF. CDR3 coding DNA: TGCGCCAGCAGCCCGAGGGGGGGAGTCCCCACAGATACGCAGTATTTT.